This TCR beta chain was sequenced during a study of blood T cell repertoires in COVID-19. Data came from immunoSEQ multiplex PCR; TCRdb stores just in-frame clones and leaves some out. The sample has about 280,000 clones, over 80% seen once. The ends lost 5 bases at V and 2 bases at J; junction bases unmatched: 6. Looked up from germline, CDR1 is MNHEY and CDR2 is SVGEGT. CDR3 length equals 15 residues. Individuals drawn from 24 US areas were roughly 18 to 100 years old. Sequenced: PBMCs or T cells enriched from blood (not recorded which). V usage is TRBV6-2 or TRBV6-3 and J usage is TRBJ1-3, with 7 positions matching TRBD1. The clonotype originates from a woman aged 30 to 39 with acute COVID-19. This CDR3 is CASSDGQEAGNTIYF. CDR3 DNA sequence: TGTGCCAGCAGTGACGGACAGGAGGCTGGAAACACCATATATTTT.